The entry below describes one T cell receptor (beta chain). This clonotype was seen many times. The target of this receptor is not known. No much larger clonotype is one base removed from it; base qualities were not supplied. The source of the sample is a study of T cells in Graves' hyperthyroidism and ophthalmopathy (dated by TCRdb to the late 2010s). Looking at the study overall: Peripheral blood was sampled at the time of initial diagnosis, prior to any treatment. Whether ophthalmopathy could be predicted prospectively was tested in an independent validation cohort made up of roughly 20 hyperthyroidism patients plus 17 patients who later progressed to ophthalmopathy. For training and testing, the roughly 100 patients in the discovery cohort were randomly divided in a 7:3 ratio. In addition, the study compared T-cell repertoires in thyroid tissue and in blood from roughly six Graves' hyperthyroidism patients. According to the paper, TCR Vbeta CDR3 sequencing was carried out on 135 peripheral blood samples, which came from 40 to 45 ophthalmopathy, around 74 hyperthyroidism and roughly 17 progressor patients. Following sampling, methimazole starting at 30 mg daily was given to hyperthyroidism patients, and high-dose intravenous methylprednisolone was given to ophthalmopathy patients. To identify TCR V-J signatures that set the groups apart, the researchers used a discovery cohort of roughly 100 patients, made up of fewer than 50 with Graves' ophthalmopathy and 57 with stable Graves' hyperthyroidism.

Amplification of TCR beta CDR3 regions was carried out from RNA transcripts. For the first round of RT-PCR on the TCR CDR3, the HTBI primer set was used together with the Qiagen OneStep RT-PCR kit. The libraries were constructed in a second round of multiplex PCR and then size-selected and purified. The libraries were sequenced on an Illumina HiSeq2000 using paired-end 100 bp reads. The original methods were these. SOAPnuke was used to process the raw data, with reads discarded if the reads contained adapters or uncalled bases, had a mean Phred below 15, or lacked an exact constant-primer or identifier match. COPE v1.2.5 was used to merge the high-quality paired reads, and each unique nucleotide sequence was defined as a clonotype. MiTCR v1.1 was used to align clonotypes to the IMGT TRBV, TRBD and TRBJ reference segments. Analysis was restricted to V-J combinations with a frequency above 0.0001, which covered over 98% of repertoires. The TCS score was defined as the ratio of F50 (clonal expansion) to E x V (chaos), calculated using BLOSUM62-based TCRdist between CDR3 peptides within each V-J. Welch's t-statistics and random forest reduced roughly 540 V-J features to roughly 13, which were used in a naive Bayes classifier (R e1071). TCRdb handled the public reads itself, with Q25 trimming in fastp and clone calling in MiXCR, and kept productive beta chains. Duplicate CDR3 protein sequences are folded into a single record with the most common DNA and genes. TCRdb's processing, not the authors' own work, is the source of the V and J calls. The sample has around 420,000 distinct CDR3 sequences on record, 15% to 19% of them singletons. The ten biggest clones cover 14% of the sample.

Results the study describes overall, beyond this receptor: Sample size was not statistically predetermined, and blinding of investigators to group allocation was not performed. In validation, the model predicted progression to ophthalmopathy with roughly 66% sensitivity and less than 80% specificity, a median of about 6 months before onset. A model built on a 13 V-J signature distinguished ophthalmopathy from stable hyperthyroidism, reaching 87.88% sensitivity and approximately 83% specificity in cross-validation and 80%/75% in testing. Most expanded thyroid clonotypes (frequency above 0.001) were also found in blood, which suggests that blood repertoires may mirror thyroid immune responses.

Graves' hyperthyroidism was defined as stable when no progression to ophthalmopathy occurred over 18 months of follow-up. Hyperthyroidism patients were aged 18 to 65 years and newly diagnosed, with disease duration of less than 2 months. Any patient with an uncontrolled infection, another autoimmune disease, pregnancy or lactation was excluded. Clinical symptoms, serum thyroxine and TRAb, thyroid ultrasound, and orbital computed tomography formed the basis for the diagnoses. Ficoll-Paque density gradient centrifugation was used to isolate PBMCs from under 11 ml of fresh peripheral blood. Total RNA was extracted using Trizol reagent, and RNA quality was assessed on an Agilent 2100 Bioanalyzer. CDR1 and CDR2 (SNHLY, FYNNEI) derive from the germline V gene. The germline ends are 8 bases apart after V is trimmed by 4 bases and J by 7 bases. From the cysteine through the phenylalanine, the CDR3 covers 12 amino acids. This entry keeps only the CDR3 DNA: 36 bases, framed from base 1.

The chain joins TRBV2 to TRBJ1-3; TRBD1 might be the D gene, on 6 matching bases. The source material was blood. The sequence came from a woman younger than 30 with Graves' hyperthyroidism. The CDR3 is CASSAGVNTIYF. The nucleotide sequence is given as TGTGCCAGCAGTGCAGGGGTTAACACCATATATTTT.